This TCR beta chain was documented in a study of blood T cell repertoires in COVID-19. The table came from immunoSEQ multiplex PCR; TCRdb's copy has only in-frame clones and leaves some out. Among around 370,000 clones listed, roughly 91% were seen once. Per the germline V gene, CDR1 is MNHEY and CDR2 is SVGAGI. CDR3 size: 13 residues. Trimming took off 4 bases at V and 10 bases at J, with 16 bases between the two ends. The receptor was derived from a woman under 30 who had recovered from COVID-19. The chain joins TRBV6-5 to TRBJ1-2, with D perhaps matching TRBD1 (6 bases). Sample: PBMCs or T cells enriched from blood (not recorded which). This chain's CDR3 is CASSLGTPRIYTF. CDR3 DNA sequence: TGTGCCAGCAGTTTGGGGACACCGAGGATCTACACCTTC.